The T cell receptor beta chain described here comes from a study of T-cell reconstitution after alpha-beta-depleted transplantation in children. This clonotype was detected once. Its antigen is unidentified. Germline V lookup: CDR1 SGDLS, CDR2 YYNGEE. This CDR3 comprises 18 residues. After removal of 0 bases from V and 1 base from J, the junction contained 6 bases not matched to a gene. Findings and caveats of the study: From surviving recipient T cells and thymic progenitors came the high day-60 TCRbeta diversity observed in some patients. T-cell numbers and diversity, one year after transplant, stemmed largely from T cells that were newly produced. Alpha-beta T cells about two months after transplant reportedly derived from several hundred expanded graft clones.

Using unique molecular identifiers, the investigators prepared the TCRbeta library. TCRdb reprocessed the PCR reads with MiXCR, giving one entry per CDR3 protein. The sample yields about 250,000 distinct CDR3 sequences, 20% to 30% seen once. The source of this sequence is a female patient aged 2-15 years who had a stem cell transplant for congenital amegakaryocytic thrombocytopenia, so the T cells may come from the graft donor. Sample: PBMCs, mostly from graft donor cells, taken 360 days after TCRalphabeta/CD19-depleted stem cell transplant. V usage is TRBV9 and J usage is TRBJ2-5; 13 nucleotides match TRBD2. In nucleotides, the CDR3 is TGTGCCAGCAGCGTAGGGACTAGCGGGAGTGTTGCCCAAGAGACCCAGTACTTC. It encodes CASSVGTSGSVAQETQYF.